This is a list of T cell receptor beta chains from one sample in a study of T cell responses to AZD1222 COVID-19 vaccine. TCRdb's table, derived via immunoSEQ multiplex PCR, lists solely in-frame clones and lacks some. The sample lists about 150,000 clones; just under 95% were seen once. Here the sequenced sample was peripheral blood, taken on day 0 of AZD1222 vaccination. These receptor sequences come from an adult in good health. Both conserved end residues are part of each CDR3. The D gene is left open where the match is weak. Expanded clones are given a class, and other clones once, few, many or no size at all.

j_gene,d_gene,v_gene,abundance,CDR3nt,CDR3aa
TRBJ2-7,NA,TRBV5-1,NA,TGCGCCAGCAGCTTGTTTGAGACATCCGAGCAGTACTTC,CASSLFETSEQYF
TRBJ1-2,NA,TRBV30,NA,TGTGCCTGGCGAGGCGCCTGGGGATACACCTTC,CAWRGAWGYTF
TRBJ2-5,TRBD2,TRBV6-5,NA,TGTGCCGGGGGAGGGAGAGAGACCCAGTACTTC,CAGGGRETQYF
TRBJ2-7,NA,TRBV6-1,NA,TGTGCCAGCAGTGAAGCGCTGAAGAACTACGAGCAGTACTTC,CASSEALKNYEQYF
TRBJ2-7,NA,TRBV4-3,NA,TGCGCCAGCAGCCAAGATAGGGCAGGGGGGACTTCTTCCTACGAGCAGTACTTC,CASSQDRAGGTSSYEQYF
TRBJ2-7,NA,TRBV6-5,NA,TGTGCCAGCATGCAAAGACTCTCCTACGAGCAGTACTTC,CASMQRLSYEQYF
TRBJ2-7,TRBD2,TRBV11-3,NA,TGTGCCAGCGGCATACCCTTCGGGACTAGCGGGAGGGCCGGCCCCTACGAGCAGTACTTC,CASGIPFGTSGRAGPYEQYF
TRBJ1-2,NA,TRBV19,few,TGTGCCAGTAGTATACGGGACATCACTAACTATGGCTACACCTTC,CASSIRDITNYGYTF
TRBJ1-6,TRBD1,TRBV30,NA,TGTGCCTGGACTTTGACAGGGCCTCTCCACTTT,CAWTLTGPLHF
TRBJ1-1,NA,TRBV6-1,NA,TGTGCCAGCAGTGAAGGGGGGATAAACACTGAAGCTTTCTTT,CASSEGGINTEAFF